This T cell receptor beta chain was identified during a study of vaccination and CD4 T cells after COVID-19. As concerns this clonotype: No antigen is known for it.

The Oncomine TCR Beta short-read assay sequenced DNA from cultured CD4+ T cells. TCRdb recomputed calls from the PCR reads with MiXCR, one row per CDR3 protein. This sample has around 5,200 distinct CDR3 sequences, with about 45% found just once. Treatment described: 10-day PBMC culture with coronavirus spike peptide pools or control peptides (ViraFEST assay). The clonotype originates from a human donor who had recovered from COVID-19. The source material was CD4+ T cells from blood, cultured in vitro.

CDR3 sequence: CASSTHADTQYF. The CDR3 nucleotides are TGTGCCAGCAGCACCCATGCAGATACGCAGTATTTT. V usage is TRBV7-2 and J usage is TRBJ2-3; no firm D call. Germline V gene lookup returns CDR1 SGHTA and CDR2 FQGNSA. V was cut by 5 bases and J by 4 bases, with 7 bases left in between. The CDR3 runs to 12 residues.